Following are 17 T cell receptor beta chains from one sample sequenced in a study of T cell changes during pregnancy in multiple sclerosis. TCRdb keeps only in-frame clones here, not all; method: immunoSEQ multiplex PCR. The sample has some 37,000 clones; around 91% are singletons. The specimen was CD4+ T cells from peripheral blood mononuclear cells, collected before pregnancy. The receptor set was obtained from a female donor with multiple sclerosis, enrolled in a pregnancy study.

In DNA form, the CDR3 reads TGTGCCAGTAGTATAGATAAGGGCGGGAGGGAGGCATTCTACAATGAGCAGTTCTTC. Translation: CASSIDKGGREAFYNEQFF. The chain employs TRBV19 and TRBJ2-1; 9 nucleotides line up with TRBD2. The CDR3 consists of 19 residues. The V gene's germline CDR1 is LNHDA and CDR2 SQIVND (reference sequence). V lost 0 bases, J lost 3 bases, and 12 bases stayed unmatched.

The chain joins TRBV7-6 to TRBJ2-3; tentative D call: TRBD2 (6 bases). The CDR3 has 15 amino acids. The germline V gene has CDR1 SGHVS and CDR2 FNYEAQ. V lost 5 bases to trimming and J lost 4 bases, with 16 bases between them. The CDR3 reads CASSLKGGKPDTQYF. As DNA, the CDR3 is TGTGCCAGCAGCCTTAAAGGCGGGAAACCAGATACGCAGTATTTT. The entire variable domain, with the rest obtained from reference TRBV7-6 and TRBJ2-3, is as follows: GAGVSQSPRYKVTKRGQDVALRCDPISGHVSLYWYRQALGQGPEFLTYFNYEAQQDKSGLPNDRFSAERPEGSISTLTIQRTEQRDSAMYRCASSLKGGKPDTQYFGPGTRLTVL.

The CDR3 region is CASSSDTSGANVLTF. DNA of the CDR3: TGTGCCAGCAGTTCGGACACCTCTGGGGCCAACGTCCTGACTTTC. V usage is TRBV6-1 and J usage is TRBJ2-6; tentatively, D is TRBD1 (5 bases). CDR1 and CDR2 (germline): MNHNS, SASEGT. This CDR3 has 15 amino acids. Trimming removed 5 bases from V and 0 bases from J, with 8 bases in between.

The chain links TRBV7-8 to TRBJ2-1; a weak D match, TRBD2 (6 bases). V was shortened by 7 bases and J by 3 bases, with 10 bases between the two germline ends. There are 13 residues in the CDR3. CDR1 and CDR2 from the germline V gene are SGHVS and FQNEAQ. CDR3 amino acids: CASNQEGYNEQFF. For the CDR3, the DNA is TGTGCCAGCAACCAGGAGGGCTACAATGAGCAGTTCTTC.

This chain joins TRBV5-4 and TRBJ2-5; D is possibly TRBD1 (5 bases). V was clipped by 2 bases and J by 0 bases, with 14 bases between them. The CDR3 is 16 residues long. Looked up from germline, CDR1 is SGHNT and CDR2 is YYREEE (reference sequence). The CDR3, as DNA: TGTGCCAGCAGCTTTCCAGGGCTCCAGCACCAAGAGACCCAGTACTTC. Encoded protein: CASSFPGLQHQETQYF.

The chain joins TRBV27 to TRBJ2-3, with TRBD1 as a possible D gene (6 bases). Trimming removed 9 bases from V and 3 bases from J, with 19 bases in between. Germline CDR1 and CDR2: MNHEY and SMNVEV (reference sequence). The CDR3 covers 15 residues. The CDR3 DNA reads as TGTGCCAGTGGGGGCAGGGCATTGTGGACAGATACGCAGTATTTT. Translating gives CASGGRALWTDTQYF.

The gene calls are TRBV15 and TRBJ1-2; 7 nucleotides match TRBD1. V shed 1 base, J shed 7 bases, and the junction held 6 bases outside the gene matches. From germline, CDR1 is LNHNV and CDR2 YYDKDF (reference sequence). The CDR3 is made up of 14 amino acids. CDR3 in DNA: TGTGCCACCAGCAGAGGAGGGGGCGCGGGTGGCTACACCTTC. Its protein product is CATSRGGGAGGYTF. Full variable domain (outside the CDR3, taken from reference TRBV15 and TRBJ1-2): DAMVIQNPRYQVTQFGKPVTLSCSQTLNHNVMYWYQQKSSQAPKLLFHYYDKDFNNEADTPDNFQSRRPNTSFCFLDIRSPGLGDTAMYLCATSRGGGAGGYTFGSGTRLTVV.

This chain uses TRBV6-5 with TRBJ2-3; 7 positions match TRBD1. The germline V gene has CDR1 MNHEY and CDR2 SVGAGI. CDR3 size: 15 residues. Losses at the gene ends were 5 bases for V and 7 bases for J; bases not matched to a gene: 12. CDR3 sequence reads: CASSVEQGFGNTQYF. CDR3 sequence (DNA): TGTGCCAGCAGTGTAGAACAGGGGTTTGGGAATACGCAGTATTTT.

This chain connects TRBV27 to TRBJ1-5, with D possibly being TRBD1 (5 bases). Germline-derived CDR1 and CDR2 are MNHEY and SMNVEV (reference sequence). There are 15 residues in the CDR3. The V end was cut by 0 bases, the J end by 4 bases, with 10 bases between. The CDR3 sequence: CASSLSIGANQPQHF. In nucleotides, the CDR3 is TGTGCCAGCAGTTTATCGATTGGGGCAAATCAGCCCCAGCATTTT.

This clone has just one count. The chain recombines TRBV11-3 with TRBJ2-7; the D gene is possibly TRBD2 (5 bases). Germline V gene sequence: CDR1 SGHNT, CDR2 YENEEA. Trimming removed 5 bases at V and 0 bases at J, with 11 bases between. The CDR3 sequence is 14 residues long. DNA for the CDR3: TGTGCCAGCAGCCTCCAAGGGAGCTCCTACGAGCAGTACTTC. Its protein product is CASSLQGSSYEQYF.

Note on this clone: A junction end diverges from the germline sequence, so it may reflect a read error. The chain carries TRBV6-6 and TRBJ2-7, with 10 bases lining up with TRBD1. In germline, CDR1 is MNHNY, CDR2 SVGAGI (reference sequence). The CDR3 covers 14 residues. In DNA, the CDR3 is TGTGCCAGCAATTACGGACAGGGGGGGTACGAGCAGTACTTC. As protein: CASNYGQGGYEQYF.

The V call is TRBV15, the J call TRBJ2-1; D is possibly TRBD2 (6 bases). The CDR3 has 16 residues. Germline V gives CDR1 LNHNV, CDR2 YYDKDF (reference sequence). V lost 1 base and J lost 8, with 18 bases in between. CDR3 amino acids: CATSRASGLRLDEQFF. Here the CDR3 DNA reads TGTGCCACCAGCAGAGCCAGCGGGTTGAGGTTAGATGAGCAGTTCTTC.

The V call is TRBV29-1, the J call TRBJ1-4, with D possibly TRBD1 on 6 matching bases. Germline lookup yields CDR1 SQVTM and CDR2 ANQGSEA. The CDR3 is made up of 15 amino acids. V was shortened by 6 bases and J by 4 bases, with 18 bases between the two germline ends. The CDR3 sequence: CSVSTQGPINEKLFF. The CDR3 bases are TGCAGCGTCTCGACCCAGGGGCCGATTAATGAAAAACTGTTTTTT.

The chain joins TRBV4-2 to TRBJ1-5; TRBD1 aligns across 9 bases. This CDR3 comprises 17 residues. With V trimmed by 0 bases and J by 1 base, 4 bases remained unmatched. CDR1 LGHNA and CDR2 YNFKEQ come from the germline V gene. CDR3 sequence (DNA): TGTGCCAGCAGCCAAGATTGGACAGGGGTAAGCAATCAGCCCCAGCATTTT. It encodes CASSQDWTGVSNQPQHF.

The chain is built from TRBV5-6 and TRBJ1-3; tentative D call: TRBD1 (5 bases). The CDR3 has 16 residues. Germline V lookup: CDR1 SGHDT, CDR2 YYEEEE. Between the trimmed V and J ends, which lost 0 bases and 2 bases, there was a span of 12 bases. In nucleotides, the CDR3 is TGTGCCAGCAGCTTGGCCGGGGGACTACCTGGAAACACCATATATTTT. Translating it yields CASSLAGGLPGNTIYF.

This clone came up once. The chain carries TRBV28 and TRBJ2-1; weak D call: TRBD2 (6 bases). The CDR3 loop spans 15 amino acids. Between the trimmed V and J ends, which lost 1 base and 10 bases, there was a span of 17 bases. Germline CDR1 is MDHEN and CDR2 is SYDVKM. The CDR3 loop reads CASSLYSPGAHEQFF. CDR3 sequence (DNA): TGTGCCAGCAGTTTATATTCCCCGGGAGCTCACGAGCAGTTCTTC.

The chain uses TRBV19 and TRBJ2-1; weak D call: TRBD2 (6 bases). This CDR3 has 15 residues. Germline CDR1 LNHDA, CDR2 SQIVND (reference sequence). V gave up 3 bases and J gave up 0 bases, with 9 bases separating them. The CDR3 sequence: CASSMVGSSYNEQFF. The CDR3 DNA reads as TGTGCCAGTAGTATGGTCGGGAGCTCCTACAATGAGCAGTTCTTC.